A single sample is the source of the 2 T cell receptor beta chains below, sequenced in a study of PD-1 blockade in classical Hodgkin lymphoma. Produced via immunoSEQ multiplex PCR; TCRdb's table is partial and in-frame only. The table records 95,000 to 100,000 clones, more than 85% of them present only once. All patients experienced relapse after autologous stem cell transplantation, and brentuximab vedotin exposure was variable. The sequences come from peripheral blood mononuclear cells (PBMCs), collected before the second cycle of nivolumab. Receptors originate from a human donor with classical Hodgkin lymphoma.

V and J are TRBV15 and TRBJ1-5, with no clear D. V was cut by 6 bases and J by 2 bases, with 11 bases left in between. Germline V CDR1 and CDR2: LNHNV, YYDKDF (reference sequence). The CDR3 has 14 residues. This CDR3 reads CATRGGYGNQPQHF. DNA for the CDR3: TGTGCCACCAGGGGAGGGTATGGCAATCAGCCCCAGCATTTT. The full variable domain, in which reference TRBV15 and TRBJ1-5 provide the parts outside the CDR3, is DAMVIQNPRYQVTQFGKPVTLSCSQTLNHNVMYWYQQKSSQAPKLLFHYYDKDFNNEADTPDNFQSRRPNTSFCFLDIRSPGLGDTAMYLCATRGGYGNQPQHFGDGTRLSIL.

This chain connects TRBV5-6 to TRBJ2-5; 12 nucleotides match TRBD2. Germline-derived CDR1 and CDR2 are SGHDT and YYEEEE. This CDR3 contains 18 residues. The ends lost 1 base at V and 5 bases at J; junction bases unmatched: 12. CDR3 sequence: CASSLNRLAGAAGETQYF. The CDR3 DNA reads as TGTGCCAGCAGCTTGAATCGACTAGCGGGGGCCGCCGGGGAGACCCAGTACTTC.